This T cell receptor beta chain was identified in a study of shared clonotypes between healthy human individuals (TCRdb year 2020). Regarding the study in general: A few men and two women, aged 18 to 49 years, made up the cohort. The study deeply sequenced blood TCR repertoires of about 5 healthy adults to estimate repertoire size and the extent of clonotype sharing between individuals. Libraries were prepared and TCR repertoires were sequenced by different laboratories using diverse techniques, in order to increase sequencing depth and limit assay-specific biases. Leukapheresis yielded between about 0.94 and 9.5 billion PBMCs per donor. General findings and caveats noted by the study authors: Because the study included a small number of donors, the genetic and exposure-history diversity represented was limited. Sampling was limited to blood, and TCR repertoires in tissue likely differ from TCR repertoires in blood. Pairwise subsampling indicated that sequencing depth was expected to affect the degree of clonotype sharing among donors.

This clone showed up just once. Its antigen is currently not known. Base qualities are not provided; no much larger clone lies one nucleotide away. Using the deep immunoSEQ assay, TCR CDR3 regions were amplified from genomic DNA by multiplex PCR. Genomic DNA extracted from each cell subset was distributed evenly over all wells of several immunoSEQ 96-well plates, and each plate served as one replicate. For unsorted PBMC, roughly 330 ng of genomic DNA, equivalent to approximately 28,000 T cell genomes, went into each replicate PCR. Ten immunoSEQ deep assay plates were used to sequence the unsorted PBMC genomic DNA. The purified libraries were quantified using a Qubit 3.0 fluorometer, sized with a Bioanalyzer 2100, and then quantified again using the KAPA Library Quantification kit. Every immunoSEQ 96-well plate was sequenced on a separate single-read 150-cycle Illumina NextSeq 550 flow cell. Per the authors' processing: The immunoSEQ output contained only junctional sequences without quality scores, so filtering could not match that applied to full-length reads. Sequences were annotated with PyIR, a Python wrapper for IgBLAST v1.9, and V/J genes and CDR3 were assigned using IMGT germline references. Any read was removed if the V/J assignment was weak (E-value above 1e-6), the CDR3 was missing, or the read contained stop codons, out-of-frame junctions, or ambiguous translated residues. A V3J clonotype was defined by an identical inferred V gene, J gene, and CDR3 amino acid sequence. Percentage overlap between repertoires was computed as shared unique clonotypes divided by the size of the smaller repertoire. Repertoire richness was assessed with RTK rarefaction, the Chao1 estimator, and Recon v2.1 estimates of unobserved clonotypes. TCRdb provides this immuneACCESS table in a form limited to in-frame rearrangements. Some clones are lacking; in checked studies, under half of them reflect an unresolved V gene, and why the rest are absent is not known. V and J calls and clone size are copied from that table; D and trimming were computed from the DNA. This sample gives 550,000 to 600,000 clones in total; around 77% of them show up just once. Of the sample, more than 10% falls within the top ten clones.

Healthy HIV-negative adults with no recently reported acute infections or vaccinations were included as donors. Only Caucasian adults living in Nashville, Tennessee, USA were represented among the donors. For unsorted samples, 90 million or so PBMCs were counted and genomic DNA was extracted with the QIAamp DNA Blood Mini kit. Blood was obtained by leukapheresis, after which PBMCs were separated by Ficoll-Histopaque density gradient centrifugation and cryopreserved in liquid nitrogen vapor phase. The germline V gene yields MGHRA for CDR1 and YSYEKL for CDR2. At the junction V is shortened by 3 bases and J by 1 base; bases outside the gene matches: 7. The CDR3 covers 18 residues, taking in both the cysteine and the phenylalanine. Of all the DNA, just the CDR3 is kept, 54 bases in frame from base 1.

This receptor was taken from a woman in her forties in good health. Some clones in this sample may be carry-over from other donors' samples. Material: PBMCs. The chain is encoded by TRBV4-1 joined to TRBJ2-4; TRBD1 aligns with 12 central bases. The bases are TGCGCCAGCAGCCATCCGGGACAGGGGGCTGGGGCCAAAAACATTCAGTACTTC. The encoded protein is CASSHPGQGAGAKNIQYF.